A single sample gave rise to the 5 T cell receptor beta chains below, sequenced in a study of blood T cell repertoires in COVID-19. The table came from immunoSEQ multiplex PCR; TCRdb's copy has only in-frame clones and leaves some out. Here the sample spans about 27,000 clones, about 88% being singletons. What was sequenced was peripheral blood. The receptors here all came from a woman in her forties or fifties with active COVID-19.

The V and J genes are TRBV5-1 and TRBJ2-5; TRBD1 might be the D (6 bases). CDR3 length equals 15 residues. The V end lost 4 bases, the J end lost 5 bases, and 18 bases lay between the germline ends. Germline assignment: CDR1 SGHRS and CDR2 YFSETQ. The CDR3 coding sequence is TGCGCCAGCAGCAAAGGGACAACTCCGCTCGAGACCCAGTACTTC. This sequence encodes CASSKGTTPLETQYF.

The V gene is TRBV2, the J gene TRBJ1-1; 7 bases match TRBD1. The CDR3 has 15 amino acids. Unmatched junction bases numbered 5, after V lost 4 bases and J lost 0 bases. Germline assignment: CDR1 SNHLY and CDR2 FYNNEI. CDR3 in DNA: TGTGCCAGCAGTGGGGACAGCACCATGAACACTGAAGCTTTCTTT. This translates into CASSGDSTMNTEAFF. Full variable domain (missing parts from reference TRBV2 and TRBJ1-1): EPEVTQTPSHQVTQMGQEVILRCVPISNHLYFYWYRQILGQKVEFLVSFYNNEISEKSEIFDDQFSVERPDGSNFTLKIRSTKLEDSAMYFCASSGDSTMNTEAFFGQGTRLTVV.

This chain joins TRBV2 and TRBJ2-2, with D perhaps TRBD1 (6 bases). CDR3 length: 18 residues. V lost 6 bases, J lost 2 bases, and 22 bases lay in between. Germline CDR1 reads SNHLY; CDR2 reads FYNNEI. The CDR3 DNA reads TGTGCCAGCAGCACGGGACACAAAGGGGCTATCAACACCGGGGAGCTGTTTTTT. The encoded protein is CASSTGHKGAINTGELFF.

The rearrangement links TRBV30 to TRBJ2-7; maybe TRBD2 (6 bases). Germline V gives CDR1 GTSNPN, CDR2 SVGIG (reference sequence). Trimming took 2 bases from V and 2 from J, leaving 13 bases between them. This CDR3 contains 14 residues. This CDR3 reads CAWSRLGGTYEQYF. As DNA, the CDR3 is TGTGCCTGGAGTCGCCTGGGAGGAACCTACGAGCAGTACTTC. Full variable domain (outside the CDR3, taken from reference TRBV30 and TRBJ2-7): SQTIHQWPATLVQPVGSPLSLECTVEGTSNPNLYWYRQAAGRGLQLLFYSVGIGQISSEVPQNLSASRPQDRQFILSSKKLLLSDSGFYLCAWSRLGGTYEQYFGPGTRLTVT.

V usage is TRBV18 and J usage is TRBJ1-5; a possible D gene is TRBD1 (5 bases). CDR3 length equals 15 residues. The V end was cut by 2 bases, the J end by 5 bases, with 13 bases between. Per the germline V gene, CDR1 is KGHSH and CDR2 is LQKENI. In nucleotides, the CDR3 is TGTGCCAGCTCACCATGGGAGGGGCGATATCAGCCCCAGCATTTT. It specifies CASSPWEGRYQPQHF.